The clone carrying this TCR beta chain was counted once. The data were obtained in a study of shared clonotypes between healthy human individuals. Assay used: immunoSEQ multiplex PCR; TCRdb lists only in-frame clones, some missing. The data hold more than 550,000 clones, with 90% observed a single time. Trimming cost V 0 bases and J 0 bases, with 9 bases left between them. Germline assignment: CDR1 SGHDN and CDR2 FVKESK. This CDR3 comprises 16 residues. What was sequenced was memory CD8+ T cells from PBMCs. Subset meaning: CD45RO+ cells pooled with CCR7-negative TemRA cells. The receptor was derived from a man younger than 35 in good health. Some clones in this sample may be carry-over from other donors' samples. J is TRBJ2-1 and V is TRBV14; no firm D call. The CDR3 spells CASSQDHWSSYNEQFF. The DNA for the CDR3 is TGTGCCAGCAGCCAAGATCACTGGAGCTCCTACAATGAGCAGTTCTTC.